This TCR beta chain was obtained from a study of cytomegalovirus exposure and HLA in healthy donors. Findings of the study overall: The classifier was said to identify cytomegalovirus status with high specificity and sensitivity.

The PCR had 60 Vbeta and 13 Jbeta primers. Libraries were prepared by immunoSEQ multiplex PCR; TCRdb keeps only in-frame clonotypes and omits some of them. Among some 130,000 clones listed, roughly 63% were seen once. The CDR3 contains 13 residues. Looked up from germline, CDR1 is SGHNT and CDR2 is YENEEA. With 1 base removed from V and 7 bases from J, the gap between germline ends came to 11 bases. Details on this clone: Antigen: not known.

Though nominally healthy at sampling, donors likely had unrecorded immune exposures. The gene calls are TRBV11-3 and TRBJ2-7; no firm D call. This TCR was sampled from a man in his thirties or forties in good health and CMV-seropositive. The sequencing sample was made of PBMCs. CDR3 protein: CASSLATAGEQYF. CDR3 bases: TGTGCCAGCAGCTTAGCAACAGCTGGAGAGCAGTACTTC.